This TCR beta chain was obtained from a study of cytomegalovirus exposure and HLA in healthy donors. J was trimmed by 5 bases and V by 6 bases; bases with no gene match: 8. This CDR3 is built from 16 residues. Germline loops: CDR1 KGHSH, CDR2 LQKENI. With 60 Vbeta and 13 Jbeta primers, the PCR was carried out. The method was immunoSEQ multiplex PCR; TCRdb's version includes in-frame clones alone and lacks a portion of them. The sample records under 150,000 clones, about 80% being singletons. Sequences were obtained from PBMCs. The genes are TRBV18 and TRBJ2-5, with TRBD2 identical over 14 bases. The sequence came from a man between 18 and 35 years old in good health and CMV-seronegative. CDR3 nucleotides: TGTGCCAGCTCGCCCTCGGGACTAGCGGGGGCCGAGACCCAGTACTTC. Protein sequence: CASSPSGLAGAETQYF.